A selection of T cell receptor beta chains follows, all from one sample in a study of shared clonotypes between healthy human individuals. Generated by immunoSEQ multiplex PCR, the TCRdb table keeps only in-frame clones and is missing some. The data show approximately 100,000 clones, approximately 65% seen once. Specimen: memory CD8+ T cells sorted from blood. All receptors come from a woman under 40 in good health. Each CDR3 is given with its conserved first and last residue. D genes are given only for firm matches. Clone size is not always given. Where it is, it says once, few, many or a class for expanded clones.

CASNRGQGLFSGEQYF TGTGCCAGCAACCGGGGACAGGGTCTTTTTAGTGGCGAGCAGTACTTC TRBJ2-7 TRBD1 few TRBV7-9
CASSLEETQYF TGTGCCAGCAGTTTAGAAGAGACCCAGTACTTC TRBJ2-5 - - TRBV27
CASTASGNGNEQFF TGTGCCAGCACGGCTAGCGGGAATGGAAATGAGCAGTTCTTC TRBJ2-1 TRBD2 few TRBV2
CASSGAGTTNYGYTF TGTGCCAGCAGCGGGGCCGGGACAACTAACTATGGCTACACCTTC TRBJ1-2 - - TRBV11-2
CASSLRGHYEQYF TGTGCCAGCAGTTTGAGGGGCCACTACGAGCAGTACTTC TRBJ2-7 - - TRBV27
CASSHRDSMYEQYF TGTGCCAGCAGCCACCGGGACTCCATGTACGAGCAGTACTTC TRBJ2-7 - - TRBV13
CASSSVIPDQGPAKTGELFF TGCGCCAGCAGCTCGGTTATACCGGACCAGGGTCCAGCCAAGACCGGGGAGCTGTTTTTT TRBJ2-2 - - TRBV5-1
CASRASGRSDTQYF TGTGCCAGCAGGGCCAGCGGGAGGTCAGATACGCAGTATTTT TRBJ2-3 TRBD2 - TRBV11-2
CASSSSGGSSYEQYF TGTGCCAGCAGCAGCAGCGGAGGGAGCTCCTACGAGCAGTACTTC TRBJ2-7 - - TRBV5-6
CASSKRRGADNQPQHF TGCGCCAGCAGCAAAAGACGGGGCGCCGACAATCAGCCCCAGCATTTT TRBJ1-5 - - TRBV4-1
CASSPLWRNTGELFF TGCGCCAGCAGCCCTCTTTGGAGGAACACCGGGGAGCTGTTTTTT TRBJ2-2 - once TRBV4-1
CASNFELAGGDTQYF TGTGCCAGCAACTTCGAGTTAGCGGGAGGAGATACGCAGTATTTT TRBJ2-3 TRBD2 - TRBV11-2
CASSVGQGPTNEKLFF TGTGCCAGTAGTGTGGGACAGGGCCCAACTAATGAAAAACTGTTTTTT TRBJ1-4 TRBD1 - TRBV19
CASVALAGAKNIQYF TGTGCCAGCGTGGCGCTAGCGGGAGCAAAAAACATTCAGTACTTC TRBJ2-4 TRBD2 - TRBV28
CASSFSLSIPARGIQYF TGTGCCAGCAGTTTTTCCTTGTCTATCCCCGCGAGGGGCATTCAGTACTTC TRBJ2-4 - - TRBV28
CASSLKAGGRFRYTQYF TGTGCCAGCAGTCTCAAGGCGGGAGGGCGGTTTCGATATACGCAGTATTTT TRBJ2-3 TRBD2 - TRBV28
CASSIRTGGQETQYF TGTGCCAGTAGTATAAGGACAGGCGGCCAAGAGACCCAGTACTTC TRBJ2-5 TRBD1 few TRBV19